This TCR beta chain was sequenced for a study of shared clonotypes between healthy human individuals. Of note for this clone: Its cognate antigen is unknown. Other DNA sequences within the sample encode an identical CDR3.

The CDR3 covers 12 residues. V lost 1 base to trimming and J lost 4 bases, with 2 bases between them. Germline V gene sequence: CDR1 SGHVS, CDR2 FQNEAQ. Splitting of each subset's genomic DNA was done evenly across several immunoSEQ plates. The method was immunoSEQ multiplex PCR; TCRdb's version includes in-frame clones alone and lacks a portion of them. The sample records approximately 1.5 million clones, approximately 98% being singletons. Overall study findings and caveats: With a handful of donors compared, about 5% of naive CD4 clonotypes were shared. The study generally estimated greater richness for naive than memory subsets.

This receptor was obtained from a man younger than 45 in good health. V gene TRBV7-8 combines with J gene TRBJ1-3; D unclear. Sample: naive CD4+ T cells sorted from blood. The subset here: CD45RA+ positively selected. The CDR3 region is CASSLDGNTIYF. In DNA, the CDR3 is TGTGCCAGCAGCTTAGACGGAAACACCATATATTTT.